The rows below give T cell receptor beta chains drawn from one sample of a study of T cell responses to AZD1222 COVID-19 vaccine. Assay used: immunoSEQ multiplex PCR; TCRdb lists only in-frame clones, some missing. This repertoire shows about 120,000 clones, roughly 84% found once; its top ten account for over 25%. Source: peripheral blood, taken 28 days after the second AZD1222 dose. These receptors originate from an adult who received the AZD1222 COVID-19 vaccine. Each CDR3 is given with its conserved first and last residue. Fields, in order: clone size, J gene, D gene, V gene, CDR3 protein, CDR3 DNA. D genes are given only for firm matches. The size field is filled for only some rows; it gives once, few, many or a size class.

>.|TRBJ1-5|.|TRBV30
CAWSPGFDQPQHF
TGTGCCTGGAGTCCGGGGTTCGATCAGCCCCAGCATTTT
>few|TRBJ1-2|.|TRBV28
CASSLQQGDGGYTF
TGTGCCAGCAGTTTACAACAGGGTGATGGCGGCTACACCTTC
>.|TRBJ2-1|.|TRBV28
CAIEREQGYEQFF
TGTGCCATAGAGAGGGAACAGGGATATGAGCAGTTCTTC
>.|TRBJ2-5|.|TRBV5-1
CASSLGVAGTLQETQYF
TGCGCCAGCAGCTTGGGGGTCGCGGGGACACTACAAGAGACCCAGTACTTC
>.|TRBJ1-2|.|TRBV18
CASSFVQGNYGYTF
TGTGCCAGCTCATTTGTACAGGGCAACTATGGCTACACCTTC
>.|TRBJ2-3|TRBD2|TRBV4-2
CASSKGTSGSTDTQYF
TGTGCCAGCAGCAAGGGGACTAGCGGTAGCACAGATACGCAGTATTTT
>.|TRBJ2-1|TRBD2|TRBV28
CASTTSGGASYNEQFF
TGTGCCAGCACCACTAGCGGGGGGGCTTCCTACAATGAGCAGTTCTTC
>once|TRBJ2-7|.|TRBV10-1
CASSPSSGKGTSDEQYF
TGCGCCAGCAGTCCCTCTTCGGGGAAGGGGACCTCGGACGAGCAGTACTTC
>.|TRBJ2-7|.|TRBV19
CASNVRTYEQYF
TGTGCCAGTAATGTCAGGACCTACGAGCAGTACTTC
>medium-sized|TRBJ1-1|TRBD1|TRBV7-3
CASSTTGGNTEAFF
TGTGCCAGCAGCACGACAGGGGGCAACACTGAAGCTTTCTTT
>.|TRBJ2-1|.|TRBV11-2
CASSLGASYNEQFF
TGTGCCAGCAGCTTAGGAGCTAGTTACAATGAGCAGTTCTTC
>.|TRBJ1-3|.|TRBV9
CASSASKDPDLGNTIYF
TGTGCCAGCAGCGCCTCCAAGGACCCGGACCTTGGAAACACCATATATTTT